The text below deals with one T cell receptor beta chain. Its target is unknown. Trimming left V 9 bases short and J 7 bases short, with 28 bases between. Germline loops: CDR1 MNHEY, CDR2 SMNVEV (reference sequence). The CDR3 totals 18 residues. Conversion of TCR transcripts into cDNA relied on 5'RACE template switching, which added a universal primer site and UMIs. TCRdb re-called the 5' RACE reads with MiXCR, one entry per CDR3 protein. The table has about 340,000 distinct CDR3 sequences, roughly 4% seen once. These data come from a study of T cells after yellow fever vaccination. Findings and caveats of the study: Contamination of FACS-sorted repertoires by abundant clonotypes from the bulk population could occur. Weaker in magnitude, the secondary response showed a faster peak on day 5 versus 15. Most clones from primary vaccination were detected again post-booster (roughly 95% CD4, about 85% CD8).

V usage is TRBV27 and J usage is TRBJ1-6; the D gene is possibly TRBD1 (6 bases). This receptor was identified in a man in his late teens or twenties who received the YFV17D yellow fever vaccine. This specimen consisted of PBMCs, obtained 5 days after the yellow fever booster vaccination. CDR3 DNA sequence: TGTGCCAGTCGCGCGGGGGCCCCTCATTGGGGAGAGAATTCACCCCTCCACTTT. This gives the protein CASRAGAPHWGENSPLHF.